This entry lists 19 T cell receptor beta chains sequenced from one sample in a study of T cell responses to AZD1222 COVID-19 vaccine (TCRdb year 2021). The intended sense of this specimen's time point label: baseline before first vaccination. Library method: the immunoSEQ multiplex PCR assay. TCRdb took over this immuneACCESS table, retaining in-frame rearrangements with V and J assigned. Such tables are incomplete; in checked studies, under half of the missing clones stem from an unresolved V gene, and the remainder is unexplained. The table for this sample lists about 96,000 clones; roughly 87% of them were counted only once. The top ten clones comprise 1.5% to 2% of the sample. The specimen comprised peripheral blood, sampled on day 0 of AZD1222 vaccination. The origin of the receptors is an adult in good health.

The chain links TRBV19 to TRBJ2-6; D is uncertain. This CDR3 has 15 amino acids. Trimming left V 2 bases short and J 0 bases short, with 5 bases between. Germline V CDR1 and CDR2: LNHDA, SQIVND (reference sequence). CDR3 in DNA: TGTGCCAGTAGTATAATGGGCTCTGGGGCCAACGTCCTGACTTTC. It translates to CASSIMGSGANVLTF.

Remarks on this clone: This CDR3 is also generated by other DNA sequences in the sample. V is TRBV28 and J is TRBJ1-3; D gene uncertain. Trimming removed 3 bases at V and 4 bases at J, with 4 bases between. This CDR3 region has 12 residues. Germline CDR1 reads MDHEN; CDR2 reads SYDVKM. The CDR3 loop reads CASSLSGNTIYF. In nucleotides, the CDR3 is TGTGCCAGCAGTTTGTCGGGAAACACCATATATTTT.

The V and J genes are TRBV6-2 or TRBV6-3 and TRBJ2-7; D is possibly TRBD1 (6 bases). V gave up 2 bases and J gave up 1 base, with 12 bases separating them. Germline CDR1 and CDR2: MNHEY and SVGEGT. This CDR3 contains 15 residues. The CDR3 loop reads CASSYPRRGSYEQYF. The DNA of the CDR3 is TGTGCCAGCAGTTACCCCAGAAGGGGGTCCTACGAGCAGTACTTC.

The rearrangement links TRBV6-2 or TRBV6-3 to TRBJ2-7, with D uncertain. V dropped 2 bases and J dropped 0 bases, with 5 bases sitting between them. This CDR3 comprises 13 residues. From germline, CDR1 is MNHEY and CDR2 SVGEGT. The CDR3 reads CASSYPSSYEQYF. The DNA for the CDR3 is TGTGCCAGCAGTTACCCTAGCTCCTACGAGCAGTACTTC.

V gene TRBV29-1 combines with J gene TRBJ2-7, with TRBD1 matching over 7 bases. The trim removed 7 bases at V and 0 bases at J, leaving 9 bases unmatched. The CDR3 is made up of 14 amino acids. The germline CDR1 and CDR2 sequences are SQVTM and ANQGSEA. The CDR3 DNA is TGCAGCGCCATGGACAGGCCAACCTCCTACGAGCAGTACTTC. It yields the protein CSAMDRPTSYEQYF.

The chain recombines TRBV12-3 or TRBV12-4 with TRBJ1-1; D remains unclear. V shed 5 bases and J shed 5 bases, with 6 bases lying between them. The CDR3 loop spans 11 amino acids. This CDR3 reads CASSRRTEAFF. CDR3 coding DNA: TGTGCCAGCAGTCGGAGAACTGAAGCTTTCTTT.

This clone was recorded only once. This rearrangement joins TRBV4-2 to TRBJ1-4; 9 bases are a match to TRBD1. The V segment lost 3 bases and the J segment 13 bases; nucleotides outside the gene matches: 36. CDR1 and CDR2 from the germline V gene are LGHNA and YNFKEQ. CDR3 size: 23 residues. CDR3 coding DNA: TGTGCCAGCAGCCATAGCTGGGACAGGGAAGGCCTCGCTGAATGGATGCTAATGAAAGTACTGTTTTTT. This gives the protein CASSHSWDREGLAEWMLMKVLFF.

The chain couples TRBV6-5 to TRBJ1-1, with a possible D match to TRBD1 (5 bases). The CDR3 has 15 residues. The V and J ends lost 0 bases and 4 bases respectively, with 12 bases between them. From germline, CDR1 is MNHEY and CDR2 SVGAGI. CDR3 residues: CASSYSIYGGTEAFF. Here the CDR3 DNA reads TGTGCCAGCAGTTACTCGATATATGGGGGCACTGAAGCTTTCTTT.

The CDR3 DNA is TGTGCCAGCAGCTTAGACAAACTAGCGGGAGGAGATACGCAGTATTTT. Translation gives CASSLDKLAGGDTQYF. The rearrangement uses TRBV7-8 and TRBJ2-3; the match to TRBD2 covers 12 bases. CDR3 length equals 16 residues. V lost 1 base to trimming and J lost 5 bases; unmatched junction nucleotides: 4. CDR1 is SGHVS and CDR2 is FQNEAQ in the germline V gene.

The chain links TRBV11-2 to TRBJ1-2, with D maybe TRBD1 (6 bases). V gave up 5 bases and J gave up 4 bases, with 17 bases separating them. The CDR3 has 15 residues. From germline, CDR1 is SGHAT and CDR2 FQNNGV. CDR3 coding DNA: TGTGCCAGCAGCCTATTGTCCGAGGGGGGCTATGGCTACACCTTC. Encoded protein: CASSLLSEGGYGYTF.

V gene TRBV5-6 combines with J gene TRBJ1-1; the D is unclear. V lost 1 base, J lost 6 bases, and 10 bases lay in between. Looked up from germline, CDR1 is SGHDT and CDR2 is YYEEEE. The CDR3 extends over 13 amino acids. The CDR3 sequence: CASSLLGGPEAFF. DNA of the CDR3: TGTGCCAGCAGCTTGCTAGGAGGACCTGAAGCTTTCTTT.

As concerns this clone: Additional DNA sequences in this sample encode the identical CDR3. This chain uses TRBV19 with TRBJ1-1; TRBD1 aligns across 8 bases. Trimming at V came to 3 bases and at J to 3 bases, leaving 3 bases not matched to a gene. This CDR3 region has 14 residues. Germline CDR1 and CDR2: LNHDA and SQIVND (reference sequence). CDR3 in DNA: TGTGCCAGTAGTATCGGACAGGGTTACACTGAAGCTTTCTTT. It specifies CASSIGQGYTEAFF.

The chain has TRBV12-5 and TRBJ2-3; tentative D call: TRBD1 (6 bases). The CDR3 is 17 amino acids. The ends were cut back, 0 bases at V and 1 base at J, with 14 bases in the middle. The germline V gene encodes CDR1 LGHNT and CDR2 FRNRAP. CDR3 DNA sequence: TGTGCTAGTGGTTTGGTACTCACACAGGGCCGCACAGATACGCAGTATTTT. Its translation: CASGLVLTQGRTDTQYF.

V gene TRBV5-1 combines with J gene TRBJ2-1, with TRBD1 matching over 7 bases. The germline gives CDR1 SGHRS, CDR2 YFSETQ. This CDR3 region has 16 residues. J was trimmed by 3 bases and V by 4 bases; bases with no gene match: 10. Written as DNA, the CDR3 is TGCGCCAGCAGCCCGGAAGGGGGACAGATCTACAATGAGCAGTTCTTC. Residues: CASSPEGGQIYNEQFF.

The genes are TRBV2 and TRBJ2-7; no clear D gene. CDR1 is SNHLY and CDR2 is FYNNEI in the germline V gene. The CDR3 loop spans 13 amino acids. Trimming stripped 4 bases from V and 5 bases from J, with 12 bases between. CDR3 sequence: CASSASPWHEQYF. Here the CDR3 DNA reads TGTGCCAGCAGTGCCTCTCCTTGGCACGAGCAGTACTTC.

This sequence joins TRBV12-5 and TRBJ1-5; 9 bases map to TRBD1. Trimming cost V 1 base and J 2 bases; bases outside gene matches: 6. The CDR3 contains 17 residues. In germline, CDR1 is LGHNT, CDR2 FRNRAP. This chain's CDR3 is CASGLGRTGEGNQPQHF. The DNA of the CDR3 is TGTGCTAGTGGTTTGGGTAGGACAGGGGAGGGCAATCAGCCCCAGCATTTT.

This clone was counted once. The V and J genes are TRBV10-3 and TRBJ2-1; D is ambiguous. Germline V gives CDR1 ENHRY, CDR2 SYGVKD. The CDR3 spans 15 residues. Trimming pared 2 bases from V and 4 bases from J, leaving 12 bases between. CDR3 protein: CAISEGVPYYNEQFF. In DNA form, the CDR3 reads TGTGCCATCAGTGAGGGGGTCCCCTATTACAATGAGCAGTTCTTC.

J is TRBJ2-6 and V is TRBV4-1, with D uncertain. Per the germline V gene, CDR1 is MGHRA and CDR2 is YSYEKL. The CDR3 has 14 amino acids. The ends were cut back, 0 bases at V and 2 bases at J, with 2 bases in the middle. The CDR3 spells CASSQDPGANVLTF. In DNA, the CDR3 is TGCGCCAGCAGCCAAGATCCTGGGGCCAACGTCCTGACTTTC.

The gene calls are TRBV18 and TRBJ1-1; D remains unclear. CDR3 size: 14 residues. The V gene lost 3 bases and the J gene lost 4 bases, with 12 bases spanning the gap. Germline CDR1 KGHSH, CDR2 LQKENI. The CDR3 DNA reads TGTGCCAGCTCACCTGGAAGGGTCGCCACTGAAGCTTTCTTT. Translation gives CASSPGRVATEAFF.